This T cell receptor (beta chain) appears in the sequencing data of a study of blood T cell repertoires in COVID-19. Study at large: Collection of acute and convalescent COVID-19 samples took place in the United States, Italy and Spain. PBMCs, B-cell-depleted T cells, or T cells provided the cDNA or gDNA that made up the material.

Original methodology: Amplification with reference gene primers provided the estimates of nucleated cell counts. The repertoire was sequenced with immunoSEQ multiplex PCR; TCRdb's copy has only in-frame clones and lacks some. V and J calls plus clone size are reproduced from that table; the DNA served to infer D and trimming. The repertoire holds 100,000 to 150,000 clones, with about 82% as singletons. Trimming took 0 bases from V and 8 from J; bases not matched to a gene: 15. The CDR3 runs 20 residues. Germline V gene data show CDR1 as LGHDT and CDR2 as YNNKEL (reference sequence). Sequenced sample: peripheral blood. This TCR derives from a human donor in a cohort sampled during active COVID-19. V and J are TRBV3-1 (or the pseudogene TRBV3-2) and TRBJ2-1, with 14 bases that match TRBD2. CDR3 sequence (DNA): TGTGCCAGCAGCCAAGAGACCGGGACTAGCGGGAGATTAAGTTTGGATGAGCAGTTCTTC. Translation gives CASSQETGTSGRLSLDEQFF.